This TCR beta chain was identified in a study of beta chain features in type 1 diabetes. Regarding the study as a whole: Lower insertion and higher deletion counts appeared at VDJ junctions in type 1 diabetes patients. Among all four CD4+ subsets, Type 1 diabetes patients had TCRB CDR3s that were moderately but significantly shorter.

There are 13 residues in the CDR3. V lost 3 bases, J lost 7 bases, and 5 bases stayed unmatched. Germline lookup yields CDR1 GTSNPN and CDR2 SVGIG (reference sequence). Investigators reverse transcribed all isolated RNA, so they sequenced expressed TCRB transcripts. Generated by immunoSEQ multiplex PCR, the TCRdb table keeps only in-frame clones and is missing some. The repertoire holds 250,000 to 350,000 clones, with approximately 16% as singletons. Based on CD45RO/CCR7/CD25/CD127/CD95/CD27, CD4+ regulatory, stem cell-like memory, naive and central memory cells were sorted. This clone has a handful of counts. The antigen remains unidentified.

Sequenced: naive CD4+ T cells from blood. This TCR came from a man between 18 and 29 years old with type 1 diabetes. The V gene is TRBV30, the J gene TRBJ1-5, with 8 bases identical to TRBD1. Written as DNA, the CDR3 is TGTGCCTGGAGCCCAGGGACAGGACAGCCCCAGCATTTT. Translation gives CAWSPGTGQPQHF.